This is a list of T cell receptor beta chains from one sample in a study of siplizumab effects on memory and regulatory T cells. Libraries were prepared by immunoSEQ multiplex PCR; TCRdb keeps only in-frame clonotypes and omits some of them. The sample includes 90,000 to 120,000 clones, about 93% seen only once; the top ten take about 0.62%. Sequencing was carried out using Tregs sorted from blood. Receptor source: a human donor in good health. CDR3s include the opening cysteine and the closing phenylalanine or tryptophan. The order of the fields is clone size, D gene, J gene, V gene, CDR3 DNA, CDR3 protein. The D gene is left open where the match is weak. Clone size is given for some rows only: seen once, a few or many times, or a class if the clone is expanded.

clone size: -; D gene: TRBD1; J gene: TRBJ2-5; V gene: TRBV7-3; CDR3 DNA: TGTGCCAGCAGCTTAATCCCCAGTACAGGGGGTGGGGAGACCCAGTACTTC; CDR3 protein: CASSLIPSTGGGETQYF
clone size: once; D gene: -; J gene: TRBJ2-1; V gene: TRBV6-4; CDR3 DNA: TGTGCCAGCAGTGACTCGGCGAGCTCCTACAATGAGCAGTTCTTC; CDR3 protein: CASSDSASSYNEQFF
clone size: -; D gene: -; J gene: TRBJ2-5; V gene: TRBV7-8; CDR3 DNA: TGTGCCAGCAGCCCACCGGGAGTGAGGGAGACCCAGTACTTC; CDR3 protein: CASSPPGVRETQYF
clone size: -; D gene: TRBD2; J gene: TRBJ2-3; V gene: TRBV7-2; CDR3 DNA: TGTGCCAGCGGACAAGCGGGAGTTCAGACAGATACGCAGTATTTT; CDR3 protein: CASGQAGVQTDTQYF
clone size: -; D gene: TRBD2; J gene: TRBJ2-7; V gene: TRBV19; CDR3 DNA: TGTGCCAGTACCCTTCAACTAGCGGGGACCTACGAGCAGTACTTC; CDR3 protein: CASTLQLAGTYEQYF
clone size: once; D gene: -; J gene: TRBJ2-6; V gene: TRBV19; CDR3 DNA: TGTGCCAGTAGTACGCGACCCTCTGGGGCCAACGTCCTGACTTTC; CDR3 protein: CASSTRPSGANVLTF
clone size: -; D gene: -; J gene: TRBJ2-3; V gene: TRBV18; CDR3 DNA: TGTGCCAGCTCACCACCGAACCCAGTTACAGATACGCAGTATTTT; CDR3 protein: CASSPPNPVTDTQYF
clone size: -; D gene: -; J gene: TRBJ2-2; V gene: TRBV5-1; CDR3 DNA: TGCGCCAGCAGCTCCTCCCACGGGGGCCTCACCGGGGAGCTGTTTTTT; CDR3 protein: CASSSSHGGLTGELFF
clone size: once; D gene: -; J gene: TRBJ2-1; V gene: TRBV2; CDR3 DNA: TGTGCCAGCGCGAAATACAATGAGCAGTTCTTC; CDR3 protein: CASAKYNEQFF
clone size: -; D gene: -; J gene: TRBJ2-1; V gene: TRBV5-1; CDR3 DNA: TGCGCCAGCAGCTTGGTAGCCCGATCTCCCTACAATGAGCAGTTCTTC; CDR3 protein: CASSLVARSPYNEQFF
clone size: -; D gene: TRBD1; J gene: TRBJ2-1; V gene: TRBV19; CDR3 DNA: TGTGCCAGTGGACAGGGCCATGAGCAGTTCTTC; CDR3 protein: CASGQGHEQFF
clone size: -; D gene: TRBD1; J gene: TRBJ1-5; V gene: TRBV12-5; CDR3 DNA: TGTGCTAGTGGTTTGTTCCCCGGGATGGGACAGGGGGCACGGCAGCCCCAGCATTTT; CDR3 protein: CASGLFPGMGQGARQPQHF
clone size: -; D gene: TRBD1; J gene: TRBJ2-7; V gene: TRBV7-2; CDR3 DNA: TGTGCCAGCAGCCCGGCCGGGACAGCCTCCTACGAGCAGTACTTC; CDR3 protein: CASSPAGTASYEQYF
clone size: -; D gene: TRBD1; J gene: TRBJ1-1; V gene: TRBV2; CDR3 DNA: TGTGCCAGCAGTTCTTACAGGGGGCCCACTGAAGCTTTCTTT; CDR3 protein: CASSSYRGPTEAFF
clone size: -; D gene: -; J gene: TRBJ1-1; V gene: TRBV19; CDR3 DNA: TGTGCCAGTAGGGACCGACAGATACACCGGATGAACACTGAAGCTTTCTTT; CDR3 protein: CASRDRQIHRMNTEAFF
clone size: -; D gene: TRBD1; J gene: TRBJ1-2; V gene: TRBV20-1; CDR3 DNA: TGCAGTGCGGCAGGGGGCTTTGGCTACACCTTC; CDR3 protein: CSAAGGFGYTF
clone size: -; D gene: -; J gene: TRBJ1-3; V gene: TRBV9; CDR3 DNA: TGTGCCAGCAGCGCACAAGACAGGCCGAGCTCTGGAAACACCATATATTTT; CDR3 protein: CASSAQDRPSSGNTIYF
clone size: -; D gene: -; J gene: TRBJ2-5; V gene: TRBV20-1; CDR3 DNA: TGCAGTGTCATAAAGCGAGAGACCCAGTACTTC; CDR3 protein: CSVIKRETQYF
clone size: -; D gene: -; J gene: TRBJ1-3; V gene: TRBV7-3; CDR3 DNA: TGTGCCAGCAGCTTAGGGACCGGGAACACCATATATTTT; CDR3 protein: CASSLGTGNTIYF
clone size: -; D gene: -; J gene: TRBJ2-7; V gene: TRBV5-4; CDR3 DNA: TGCGCCAGCAGCCAATTACCGACAGGAAACTACGAGCAGTACTTC; CDR3 protein: CASSQLPTGNYEQYF
clone size: -; D gene: -; J gene: TRBJ1-1; V gene: TRBV12-5; CDR3 DNA: TGTGCTAGTGGGGCACAGATTACTAACACTGAAGCTTTCTTT; CDR3 protein: CASGAQITNTEAFF
clone size: -; D gene: -; J gene: TRBJ2-3; V gene: TRBV27; CDR3 DNA: TGTGCCAGCAGGCCCAGGGGAACAGATACGCAGTATTTT; CDR3 protein: CASRPRGTDTQYF
clone size: -; D gene: -; J gene: TRBJ1-2; V gene: TRBV5-1; CDR3 DNA: TGCGCCAGCAGCTTCCCTTCTAACTATGGCTACACCTTC; CDR3 protein: CASSFPSNYGYTF
clone size: -; D gene: -; J gene: TRBJ1-2; V gene: TRBV5-1; CDR3 DNA: TGCGCCAGCAGCCTAGAGCCCCGGGATCGCATATATGGCTACACCTTC; CDR3 protein: CASSLEPRDRIYGYTF
clone size: few; D gene: -; J gene: TRBJ1-6; V gene: TRBV5-1; CDR3 DNA: TGCGCCAGCAGCTTGGATCCGAATTCACCCCTCCACTTT; CDR3 protein: CASSLDPNSPLHF
clone size: -; D gene: -; J gene: TRBJ2-1; V gene: TRBV28; CDR3 DNA: TGTGCCAGCAGTTCCCCAGCGGCGCAGTTCTTC; CDR3 protein: CASSSPAAQFF
clone size: -; D gene: TRBD1; J gene: TRBJ2-1; V gene: TRBV7-9; CDR3 DNA: TGTGCCAGCAGAGGTCCTCCGGGACAGGGTGCCAATGAGCAGTTCTTC; CDR3 protein: CASRGPPGQGANEQFF
clone size: -; D gene: -; J gene: TRBJ1-1; V gene: TRBV5-6; CDR3 DNA: TGTGCCAGCAGCTTGGTTAGGGTACTGAACACTGAAGCTTTCTTT; CDR3 protein: CASSLVRVLNTEAFF
clone size: -; D gene: TRBD1; J gene: TRBJ1-3; V gene: TRBV18; CDR3 DNA: TGTGCCAGCTCAGGCCGGACAGGCTCTGGAAACACCATATATTTT; CDR3 protein: CASSGRTGSGNTIYF